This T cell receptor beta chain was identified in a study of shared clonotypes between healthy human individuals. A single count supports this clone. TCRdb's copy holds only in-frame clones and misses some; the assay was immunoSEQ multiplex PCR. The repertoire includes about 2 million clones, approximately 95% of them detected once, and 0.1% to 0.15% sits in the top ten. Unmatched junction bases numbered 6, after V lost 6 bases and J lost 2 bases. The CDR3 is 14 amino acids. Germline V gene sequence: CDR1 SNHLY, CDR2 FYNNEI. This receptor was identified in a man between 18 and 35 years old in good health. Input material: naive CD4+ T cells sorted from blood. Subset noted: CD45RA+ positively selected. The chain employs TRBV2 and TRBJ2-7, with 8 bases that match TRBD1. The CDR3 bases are TGTGCCAGCAGCCTTGCCAGGGGGCCCTACGAGCAGTACTTC. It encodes CASSLARGPYEQYF.